Here is one T cell receptor beta chain with its context. This clone was observed a handful of times. What this receptor recognizes is not known. Base-call qualities are not available, and no considerably larger clone is one nucleotide away. The Qiagen DNeasy kit was used to extract genomic DNA from unsorted PBMCs and from the negatively selected CD4+ and CD8+ fractions. Using primers that anneal to V and J segments, immunoSEQ multiplex PCR amplified the TCR beta CDR3 regions. Amplification bias was minimized using a synthetic immune receptor repertoire, and residual bias was removed computationally after sequencing. The source study handled its data this way. Custom Python scripts were used to quantify repertoire diversity as the Shannon entropy index. Unsorted, CD4+ and CD8+ repertoires were examined separately, except in combined analyses, for which CD4+ and CD8+ sequences were merged in silico. Clonal expansion was defined as a frequency increase of at least 2-fold after treatment compared with C1D1, and clones undetected at baseline were assigned a pseudocount of 0.5. Clones with 0 or 1 copy at C1D1 were defined as singleton clones, while clones with 2 or more copies were defined as non-singleton clones. By matching protein sequences in sorted samples from the same patient, clones expanded in unsorted samples were annotated as CD4+, CD8+ or unknown. Diversity changes from C1D1 to C4D1 were tested in paired samples using Wilcoxon tests. TCRdb took this table from immuneACCESS and kept in-frame rearrangements with V and J called. Such tables lack part of the clones; where checked against another copy, unresolved V genes explain under half of the gap, and the rest is unexplained. The DNA was the basis for D and trimming; V, J and clone size are from that table. In this sample the table shows tens of thousands of clones, 75% to 95% of which occur a single time. Around 2.9% of the sample belongs to the ten largest clones.

This record belongs to a study of PD-1 blockade in classical Hodgkin lymphoma (dated by TCRdb to 2018 to 2021). The study in broad terms: Nivolumab dosing was 3 mg/kg intravenously every 2 weeks, continuing until either disease progression or unacceptable toxicity. To define a peripheral blood immune signature of response to PD-1 blockade in classical Hodgkin lymphoma, the study combined TCR beta sequencing with CyTOF. Broader findings and caveats from the paper: Among trial patients, those achieving complete response had baseline diversity similar to that of newly diagnosed patients, while diversity was significantly lower in partial responders and progressors. Baseline TCR diversity was reported as lower in newly diagnosed patients than in healthy donors, and lower still in relapsed/refractory patients. By C4D1, a significant rise was seen in CD4+ TCR diversity but not in CD8+ TCR diversity (p=0.0027 vs p=0.16), and the rise was most apparent among complete responders (p=0.02). Patients starting nivolumab less than 1 year after ASCT had lower diversity and were excluded from later analyses to avoid confounding by immune reconstitution. The study was limited to a single clinical trial cohort, and causes of repertoire differences, possibly disease activity or prior therapy, remained undefined.

The sample's time point, from its label and the paper: cycle 4 day 1 (C4D1), after less than seven weeks of nivolumab. Every trial patient had relapsed after autologous stem cell transplantation, and cohorts A, B and C differed in prior brentuximab vedotin exposure. The trial cohort included 45 to 65 patients with relapsed/refractory classical Hodgkin lymphoma, and each patient had a best overall response of complete response, partial response or progressive disease. Single-agent nivolumab was administered to trial patients in the multi-cohort phase II CheckMate 205 trial. An independent review committee assessed best overall response using the 2007 International Working Group response criteria. PBMCs from the trial were collected at three points: immediately before nivolumab initiation (C1D1), and during therapy at cycle 2 day 1 and cycle 4 day 1. Peripheral blood was collected in 8 mL Vacutainer Cell Preparation Tubes, from which PBMCs were isolated by centrifugation and then cryopreserved.

V and J lose 5 bases and 8 bases, and a span of 20 bases separates them. From the cysteine through the phenylalanine, the CDR3 covers 16 amino acids. The read is trimmed to its CDR3 DNA, 48 bases read in frame from base 1. CDR1 and CDR2, per the germline V gene, are SGHRS and YFSETQ. The rearranged segments are TRBV5-1 and TRBJ1-6; no D segment can be confidently identified. The source is a human donor with classical Hodgkin lymphoma. Material: peripheral blood mononuclear cells (PBMCs), obtained before the fourth cycle of nivolumab. The sequence in DNA is TGCGCCAGCAGAAAATCGGGTTGGGGATTGGATTCACCCCTCCACTTT. This codes for CASRKSGWGLDSPLHF.